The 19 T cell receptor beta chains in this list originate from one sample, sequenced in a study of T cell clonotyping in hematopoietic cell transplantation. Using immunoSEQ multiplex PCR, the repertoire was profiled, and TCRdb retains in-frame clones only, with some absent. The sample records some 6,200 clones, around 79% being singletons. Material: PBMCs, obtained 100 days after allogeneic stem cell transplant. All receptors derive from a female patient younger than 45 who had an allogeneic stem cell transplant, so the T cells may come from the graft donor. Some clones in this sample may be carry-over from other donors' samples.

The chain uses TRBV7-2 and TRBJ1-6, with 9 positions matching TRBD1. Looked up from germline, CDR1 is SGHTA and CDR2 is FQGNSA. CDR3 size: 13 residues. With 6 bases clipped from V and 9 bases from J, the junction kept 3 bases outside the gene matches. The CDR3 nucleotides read TGTGCCAGCAGGGGGACAGGGACTTCACCCCTCCACTTT. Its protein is CASRGTGTSPLHF.

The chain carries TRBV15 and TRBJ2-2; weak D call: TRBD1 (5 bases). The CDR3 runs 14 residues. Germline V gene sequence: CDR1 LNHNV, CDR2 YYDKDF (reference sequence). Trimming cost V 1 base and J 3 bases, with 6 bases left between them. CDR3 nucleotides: TGTGCCACCAGCAGAGTCAGGGACACCGGGGAGCTGTTTTTT. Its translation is CATSRVRDTGELFF.

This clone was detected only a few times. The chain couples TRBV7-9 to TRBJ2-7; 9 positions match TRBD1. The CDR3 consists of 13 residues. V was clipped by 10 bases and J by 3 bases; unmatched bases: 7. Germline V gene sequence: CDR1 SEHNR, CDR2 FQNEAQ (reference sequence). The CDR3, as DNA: TGTGCCACGAAACAGGGGGCGGGCTACGAGCAGTACTTC. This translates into CATKQGAGYEQYF.

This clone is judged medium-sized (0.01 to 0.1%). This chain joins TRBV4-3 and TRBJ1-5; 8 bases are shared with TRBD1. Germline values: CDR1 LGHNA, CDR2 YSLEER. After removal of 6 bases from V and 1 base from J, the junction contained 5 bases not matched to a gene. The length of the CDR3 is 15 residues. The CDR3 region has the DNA TGCGCCAGCAGGGTCGACAGGGGCAGCAATCAGCCCCAGCATTTT. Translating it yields CASRVDRGSNQPQHF.

The CDR3 here is CSVGGAYEQYF. CDR3 nucleotide sequence: TGCAGCGTTGGGGGTGCCTACGAGCAGTACTTC. The rearrangement uses TRBV29-1 and TRBJ2-7; D gene ambiguous. This CDR3 contains 11 residues. Trimming left V 4 bases short and J 2 bases short, with 6 bases between. Germline-derived CDR1 and CDR2 are SQVTM and ANQGSEA.

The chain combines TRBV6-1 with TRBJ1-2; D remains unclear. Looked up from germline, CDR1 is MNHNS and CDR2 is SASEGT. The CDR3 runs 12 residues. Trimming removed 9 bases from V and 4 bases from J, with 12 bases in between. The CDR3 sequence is CASDHQIYGYTF. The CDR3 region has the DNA TGTGCCAGTGATCATCAGATCTATGGCTACACCTTC.

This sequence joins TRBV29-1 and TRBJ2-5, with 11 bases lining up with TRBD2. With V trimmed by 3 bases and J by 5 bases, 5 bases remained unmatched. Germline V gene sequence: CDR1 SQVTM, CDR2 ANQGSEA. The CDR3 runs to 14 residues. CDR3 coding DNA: TGCAGCGTTGATCCTAGCGGGGGGTGGGAGACCCAGTACTTC. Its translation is CSVDPSGGWETQYF.

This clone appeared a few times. The CDR3 loop reads CAWSRTTNEKLFF. CDR3 DNA: TGTGCCTGGAGTCGGACAACTAATGAAAAACTGTTTTTT. The chain combines TRBV30 with TRBJ1-4; D not certain. V was shortened by 2 bases and J by 0 bases, with 4 bases between the two germline ends. Germline V gene data show CDR1 as GTSNPN and CDR2 as SVGIG (reference sequence). This CDR3 has 13 residues.

The CDR3 loop is CASSLKVTGELFF. The CDR3 DNA reads TGTGCCAGCAGCTTAAAAGTCACCGGGGAGCTGTTTTTT. The V gene is TRBV7-9, the J gene TRBJ2-2, with D unclear. The CDR3 is made up of 13 amino acids. Germline assignment: CDR1 SEHNR and CDR2 FQNEAQ (reference sequence). V lost 2 bases to trimming and J lost 4 bases, with 5 bases between them.

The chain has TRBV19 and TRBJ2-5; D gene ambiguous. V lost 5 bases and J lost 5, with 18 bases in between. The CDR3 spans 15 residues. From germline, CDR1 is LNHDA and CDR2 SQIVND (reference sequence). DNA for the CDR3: TGTGCCAGTAGTGCAATACCGGGCCCCGAGGAGACCCAGTACTTC. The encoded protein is CASSAIPGPEETQYF.

The DNA for the CDR3 is TGTGCCAGCAGCCCTACGGCCAGGGTGGGCTACGAGCAGTACTTC. This translates into CASSPTARVGYEQYF. V and J are TRBV7-2 and TRBJ2-7; a weak D match, TRBD1 (5 bases). Germline V gene sequence: CDR1 SGHTA, CDR2 FQGNSA. The CDR3 is 15 residues long. V was shortened by 5 bases and J by 3 bases, with 17 bases between the two germline ends.

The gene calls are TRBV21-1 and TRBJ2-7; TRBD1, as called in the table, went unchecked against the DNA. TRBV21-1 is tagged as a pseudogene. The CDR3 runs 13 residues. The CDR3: CASSPTDFYEQYF. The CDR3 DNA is TGTGCCAGCAGCCCGACAGATTTTTACGAGCAGTACTTC.

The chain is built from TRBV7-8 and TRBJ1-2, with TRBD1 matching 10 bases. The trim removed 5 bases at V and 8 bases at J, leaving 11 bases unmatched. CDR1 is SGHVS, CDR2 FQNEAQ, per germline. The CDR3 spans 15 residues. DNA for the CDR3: TGTGCCAGCAGCCCGGGACAGGGGACTTTTCGAGGCTACACCTTC. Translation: CASSPGQGTFRGYTF.

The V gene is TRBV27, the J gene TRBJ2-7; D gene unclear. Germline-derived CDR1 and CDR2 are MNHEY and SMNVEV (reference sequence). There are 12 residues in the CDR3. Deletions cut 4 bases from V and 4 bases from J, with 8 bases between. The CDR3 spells CASSSVGYEQYF. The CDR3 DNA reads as TGTGCCAGCAGTTCGGTAGGGTACGAGCAGTACTTC.

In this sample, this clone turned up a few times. The CDR3 sequence is CASCDLSGNEQYF. CDR3 in DNA: TGTGCCAGCTGTGACCTCTCCGGGAACGAGCAGTACTTC. This chain uses TRBV18 with TRBJ2-7; TRBD2 is a possible D gene (5 bases). Germline lookup yields CDR1 KGHSH and CDR2 LQKENI. The CDR3 sequence is 13 residues long. V lost 7 bases and J lost 5, with 15 bases in between.

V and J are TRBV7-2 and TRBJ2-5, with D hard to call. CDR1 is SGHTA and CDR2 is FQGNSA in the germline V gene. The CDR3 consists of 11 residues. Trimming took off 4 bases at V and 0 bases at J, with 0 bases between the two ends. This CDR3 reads CASSYQETQYF. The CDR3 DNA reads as TGTGCCAGCAGCTACCAAGAGACCCAGTACTTC.

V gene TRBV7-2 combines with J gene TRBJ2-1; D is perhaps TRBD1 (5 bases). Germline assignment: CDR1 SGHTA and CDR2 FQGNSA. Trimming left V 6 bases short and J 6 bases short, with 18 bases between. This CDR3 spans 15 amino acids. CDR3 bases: TGTGCCAGCAGGCCCACAGGAACATTCTCCAATGAGCAGTTCTTC. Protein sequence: CASRPTGTFSNEQFF.

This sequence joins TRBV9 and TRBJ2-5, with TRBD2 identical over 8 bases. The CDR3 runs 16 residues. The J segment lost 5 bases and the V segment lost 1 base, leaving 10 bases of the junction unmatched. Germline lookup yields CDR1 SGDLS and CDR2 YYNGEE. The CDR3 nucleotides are TGTGCCAGCAGCGTATTAAGCGGGGGACCCCCGGAGACCCAGTACTTC. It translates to CASSVLSGGPPETQYF.

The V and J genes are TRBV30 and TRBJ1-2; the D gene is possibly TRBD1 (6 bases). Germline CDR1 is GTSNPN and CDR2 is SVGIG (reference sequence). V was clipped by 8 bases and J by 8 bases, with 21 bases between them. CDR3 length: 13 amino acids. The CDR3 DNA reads TGTGCCATCTCCCGAGGGGGGGGCTGGGGCTACACCTTC. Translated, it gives CAISRGGGWGYTF.